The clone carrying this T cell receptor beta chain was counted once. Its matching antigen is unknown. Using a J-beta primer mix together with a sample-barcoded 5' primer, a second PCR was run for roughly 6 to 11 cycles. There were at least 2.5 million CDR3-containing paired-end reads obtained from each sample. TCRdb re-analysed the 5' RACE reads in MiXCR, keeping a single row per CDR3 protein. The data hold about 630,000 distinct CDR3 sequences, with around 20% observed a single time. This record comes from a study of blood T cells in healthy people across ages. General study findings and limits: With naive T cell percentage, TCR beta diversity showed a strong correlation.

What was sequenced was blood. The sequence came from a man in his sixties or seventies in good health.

CDR3: CASTKEDRAANYGYTF. DNA of the CDR3: TGTGCCAGCACGAAAGAGGACAGGGCTGCTAACTATGGCTACACCTTC. The chain employs TRBV5-8 and TRBJ1-2, with 8 positions matching TRBD1. CDR1 is SGHTS and CDR2 is YDEGEE in the germline V gene. The V segment lost 6 bases and the J segment 0 bases; nucleotides outside the gene matches: 10. The CDR3 sequence is 16 residues long.